This entry lists 9 T cell receptor beta chains sequenced from one sample in a study of PD-L1 blockade in urothelial cancer. TCRdb keeps only in-frame clones here, not all; method: immunoSEQ multiplex PCR. Of around 71,000 clones listed, around 81% are singletons. Time point defined: pretreatment peripheral blood. The specimen was PBMCs, collected around atezolizumab (anti-PD-L1) treatment. The receptors originated from a man in his forties or fifties with urothelial cancer.

The rearrangement joins TRBV11-2 to TRBJ2-3; D is possibly TRBD2 (6 bases). The CDR3 covers 16 residues. Germline CDR1 and CDR2: SGHAT and FQNNGV. Trimming took 0 bases from V and 2 from J, leaving 12 bases between them. The CDR3 sequence is CASSLDGAGYTDTQYF. The DNA for the CDR3 is TGTGCCAGCAGCTTAGATGGCGCGGGATACACAGATACGCAGTATTTT.

V and J are TRBV30 and TRBJ2-5; 7 nucleotides line up with TRBD2. Germline CDR1 reads GTSNPN; CDR2 reads SVGIG (reference sequence). Trimming removed 4 bases from V and 5 bases from J; junction bases left unmatched: 4. This CDR3 is built from 12 residues. The CDR3 region is CAWNQLAETQYF. The DNA of the CDR3 is TGTGCCTGGAATCAACTAGCGGAGACCCAGTACTTC.

The genes are TRBV7-2 and TRBJ2-7; 12 bases line up with TRBD2. The CDR3 is 15 amino acids. Losses at the gene ends were 2 bases for V and 7 bases for J; bases not matched to a gene: 6. Germline assignment: CDR1 SGHTA and CDR2 FQGNSA. CDR3 protein: CASSLILAGGDEQYF. The DNA for the CDR3 is TGTGCCAGCAGCTTAATTCTAGCGGGAGGGGATGAGCAGTACTTC.

The genes are TRBV5-4 and TRBJ1-1; D is uncertain. V was shortened by 4 bases and J by 2 bases, with 6 bases between the two germline ends. The germline V gene has CDR1 SGHNT and CDR2 YYREEE (reference sequence). This CDR3 has 12 amino acids. The chain's CDR3 is CASSPFNTEAFF. The CDR3 DNA reads TGTGCCAGCAGCCCATTCAACACTGAAGCTTTCTTT.

J is TRBJ1-5 and V is TRBV28; possibly TRBD1 for D (6 bases). The CDR3 is 16 amino acids. Germline loops: CDR1 MDHEN, CDR2 SYDVKM. The ends were cut back, 5 bases at V and 9 bases at J, with 23 bases in the middle. The CDR3 sequence is CASSRLSGQQSGPQHF. In DNA form, the CDR3 reads TGTGCCAGCAGTCGTTTATCCGGACAGCAGAGTGGGCCCCAGCATTTT.

The V call is TRBV18, the J call TRBJ1-1; TRBD1 matches 8 bases. This CDR3 has 12 residues. Germline CDR1 and CDR2: KGHSH and LQKENI. V lost 3 bases, J lost 12 bases, and 6 bases stayed unmatched. CDR3 nucleotides: TGTGCCAGCTCACCGGCAGGGGGCTCAACTTTCTTT. Encoded protein: CASSPAGGSTFF.

This clone was seen once. J is TRBJ2-7 and V is TRBV7-2, with TRBD2 identical over 7 bases. With 8 bases clipped from V and 4 bases from J, the junction kept 14 bases outside the gene matches. Germline lookup yields CDR1 SGHTA and CDR2 FQGNSA. The CDR3 spans 15 residues. Here the CDR3 reads CASATVGLGFYEQYF. CDR3 nucleotides: TGTGCCAGCGCCACGGTCGGACTAGGTTTTTACGAGCAGTACTTC.

This rearrangement joins TRBV5-1 to TRBJ2-7; 11 positions agree with TRBD1. Germline CDR1 reads SGHRS; CDR2 reads YFSETQ. The CDR3 contains 14 residues. Germline trimming cut 4 bases from V and 3 bases from J; bases unmatched to any gene: 3. This CDR3 reads CASSPGTGGYEQYF. The CDR3 DNA sequence: TGCGCCAGCAGCCCGGGGACAGGGGGCTACGAGCAGTACTTC.

As DNA, the CDR3 is TGTGCCAGCAGTTTAGAGGTGAACACTGAAGCTTTCTTT. The encoded protein is CASSLEVNTEAFF. The chain couples TRBV28 to TRBJ1-1; D remains ambiguous. This CDR3 has 13 amino acids. The germline CDR1 and CDR2 sequences are MDHEN and SYDVKM. V shed 2 bases and J shed 0 bases, with 4 bases lying between them. Using reference TRBV28 and TRBJ1-1 for the parts outside the CDR3, the full variable domain is DVKVTQSSRYLVKRTGEKVFLECVQDMDHENMFWYRQDPGLGLRLIYFSYDVKMKEKGDIPEGYSVSREKKERFSLILESASTNQTSMYLCASSLEVNTEAFFGQGTRLTVV.